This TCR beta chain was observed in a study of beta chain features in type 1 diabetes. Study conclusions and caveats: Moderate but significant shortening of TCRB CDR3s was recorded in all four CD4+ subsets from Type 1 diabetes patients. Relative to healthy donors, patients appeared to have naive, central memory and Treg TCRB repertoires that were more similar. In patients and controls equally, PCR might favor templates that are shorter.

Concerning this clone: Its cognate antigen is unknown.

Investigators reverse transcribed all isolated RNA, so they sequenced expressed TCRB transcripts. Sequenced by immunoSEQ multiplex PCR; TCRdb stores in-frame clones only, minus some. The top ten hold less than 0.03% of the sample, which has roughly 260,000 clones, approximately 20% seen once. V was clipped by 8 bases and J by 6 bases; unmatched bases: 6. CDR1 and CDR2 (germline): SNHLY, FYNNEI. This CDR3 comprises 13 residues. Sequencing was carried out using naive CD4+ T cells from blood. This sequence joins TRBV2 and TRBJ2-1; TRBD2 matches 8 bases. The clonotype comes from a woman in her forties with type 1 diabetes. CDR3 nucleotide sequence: TGTGCCAGCGTGCGGGAGGCCCGCAATGAGCAGTTCTTC. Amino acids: CASVREARNEQFF.